Listed below are T cell receptor beta chains from one sample, sequenced in a study of T cell responses to AZD1222 COVID-19 vaccine. This table comes from immunoSEQ multiplex PCR, and its TCRdb copy is limited to in-frame clones, with some not included. The sample has over 95,000 clones, about nine tenths seen once. The material was peripheral blood, obtained on day 0 of AZD1222 vaccination. These receptors all come from an adult in good health. Both conserved end residues are part of each CDR3. Fields, in order: CDR3 length, V gene, D gene, J gene, clone size, CDR3 protein, CDR3 DNA. A D gene is named only where the DNA matches it firmly. Clone size, where shown, is once, few, many, or a class for clones that have expanded.

>13|TRBV2|TRBD1|TRBJ1-1|-
CASRAPGQDGAFF
TGTGCCAGCAGGGCCCCTGGACAGGACGGAGCTTTCTTT
>14|TRBV6-5|-|TRBJ2-7|-
CASSYPPGGDEQYF
TGTGCCAGCAGTTACCCCCCAGGGGGGGACGAGCAGTACTTC
>15|TRBV27|-|TRBJ1-1|-
CASSLSGYLNTEAFF
TGTGCCAGCAGTTTATCGGGTTACTTGAACACTGAAGCTTTCTTT
>18|TRBV9|TRBD2|TRBJ2-3|-
CASSASSLAGVITDTQYF
TGTGCCAGCAGCGCCAGCTCATTAGCGGGGGTGATTACAGATACGCAGTATTTT
>13|TRBV29-1|-|TRBJ1-1|-
CSVERGLNTEAFF
TGCAGCGTTGAACGGGGGTTGAACACTGAAGCTTTCTTT
>15|TRBV11-2|TRBD1|TRBJ2-7|-
CASSSLDRNPYEQYF
TGTGCCAGCAGCTCACTGGACAGGAACCCCTACGAGCAGTACTTC
>17|TRBV5-6|TRBD1|TRBJ1-6|-
CASTFRQGVLANSPLHF
TGTGCCAGCACCTTTCGACAGGGGGTCCTCGCTAATTCACCCCTCCACTTT
>14|TRBV3-1/TRBV3-2|-|TRBJ2-3|few
CASSQGSSADTQYF
TGTGCCAGCAGCCAAGGGTCGAGTGCAGATACGCAGTATTTT
>15|TRBV7-8|-|TRBJ1-5|-
CASTSNTGTNQPQHF
TGTGCCAGCACCTCAAATACAGGGACCAATCAGCCCCAGCATTTT
>12|TRBV29-1|-|TRBJ2-7|-
CSVGSQVYEQYF
TGCAGCGTTGGATCACAAGTCTACGAGCAGTACTTC
>16|TRBV19|TRBD1|TRBJ2-2|-
CASRLSSGTGPGELFF
TGTGCCAGTAGATTGAGTTCCGGGACAGGGCCCGGGGAGCTGTTTTTT
>13|TRBV27|TRBD1|TRBJ1-1|-
CASSSDRGIGAFF
TGTGCCAGCAGCTCAGACAGGGGTATTGGAGCTTTCTTT
>14|TRBV6-2/TRBV6-3|-|TRBJ1-6|-
CASSPRGSSSPLHF
TGTGCCAGCAGTCCCCGGGGGAGCAGCTCACCCCTCCACTTT